This T cell receptor beta chain was captured by sequencing in a study of blood T cell repertoires in COVID-19. Study overall: PBMCs, B-cell-depleted T cells, or T cells provided the cDNA or gDNA that made up the material.

In the authors' methods: Reference gene primer amplification yielded estimated nucleated cell counts. Libraries were prepared by immunoSEQ multiplex PCR; TCRdb keeps only in-frame clonotypes and omits some of them. D and trimming were read from the DNA, whereas the V and J calls and clone size are those reported in that table. The profile shows approximately 220,000 clones, 80% to 90% of them singletons. The germline V gene has CDR1 SGHAT and CDR2 FQNNGV. There are 14 residues in the CDR3. The V end was cut by 3 bases, the J end by 3 bases, with 11 bases between. Those enrolled, adults aged about 18 to 89 years, came from fewer than 25 US areas. Allocation to cohorts depended on clinical history reported by the participants.

This rearrangement joins TRBV11-2 to TRBJ1-2; D might be TRBD1 (6 bases). Sequenced sample: PBMCs or T cells enriched from blood (not recorded which). The source is a woman between 35 and 50 years old with acute COVID-19. The CDR3 region has the DNA TGTGCCAGCAGCTTTACGGACAGCCACTATGGCTACACCTTC. Translating it yields CASSFTDSHYGYTF. Based on the CDR3 plus reference TRBV11-2 and TRBJ1-2, the full variable domain is EAGVAQSPRYKIIEKRQSVAFWCNPISGHATLYWYQQILGQGPKLLIQFQNNGVVDDSQLPKDRFSAERLKGVDSTLKIQPAKLEDSAVYLCASSFTDSHYGYTFGSGTRLTVV.